Below, 5 T cell receptor beta chains from the same sample are listed, as sequenced in a study of CD8 T cells in ankylosing spondylitis. MiXCR was run by TCRdb on the 5' RACE reads, yielding one entry per CDR3 protein. The sample includes about 540,000 distinct CDR3 sequences, 12% of them seen just once. The antigens for these receptors are not known. Study-wide findings and caveats: Typical of ankylosing spondylitis blood, it appeared, was a TCR beta motif of eight highly homologous variants.

The source material was blood, either unsorted or a sorted T cell fraction (not recorded which). These receptors were collected from a male donor with ankylosing spondylitis.

In this sample, this clonotype turned up a few times. The rearrangement uses TRBV9 and TRBJ2-7; 14 nucleotides align to TRBD2. Germline V gene data show CDR1 as SGDLS and CDR2 as YYNGEE. This CDR3 has 16 residues. The V segment lost 3 bases and the J segment 3 bases; nucleotides outside the gene matches: 5. The CDR3 here is CASSATGTSGGYEQYV. For the CDR3, the DNA is TGTGCCAGCAGCGCAACCGGGACTAGCGGGGGCTACGAGCAGTACGTC.

This clonotype came up many times. The chain combines TRBV29-1 with TRBJ1-3, with D possibly TRBD1 on 5 matching bases. The CDR3 contains 15 residues. Trimming shortened V by 0 bases and J by 3 bases, and 12 bases separated the two germline ends. The V gene's germline CDR1 is SQVTM and CDR2 ANQGSEA. CDR3 protein: CSVEDLGRYGNTIYF. The CDR3 DNA follows: TGCAGCGTTGAAGATCTGGGGCGGTATGGAAACACCATATATTTT.

The J gene is TRBJ2-7, the V gene TRBV11-2; a possible D gene is TRBD2 (6 bases). The V and J ends lost 6 bases and 0 bases respectively, with 9 bases between them. From germline, CDR1 is SGHAT and CDR2 FQNNGV. The CDR3 loop spans 13 amino acids. The CDR3 region has the DNA TGTGCCAGCAGAATTAGCGGCTCCTACGAGCAGTACTTC. Its protein is CASRISGSYEQYF.

The V gene is TRBV20-1, the J gene TRBJ2-3, with unresolved D. Deletions cut 0 bases from V and 0 bases from J, with 7 bases between. The CDR3 runs 14 residues. Germline-derived CDR1 and CDR2 are DFQATT and SNEGSKA (reference sequence). CDR3 sequence reads: CSARDPSSTDTQYF. Here the CDR3 DNA reads TGCAGTGCTAGAGATCCCAGTAGCACAGATACGCAGTATTTT.

At least ten counts were recorded for this clonotype. This rearrangement joins TRBV5-6 to TRBJ2-5; 7 bases are a match to TRBD2. CDR1 and CDR2 from the germline V gene are SGHDT and YYEEEE. Unmatched junction bases numbered 2, after V lost 1 base and J lost 2 bases. The CDR3 is made up of 14 amino acids. The CDR3 region is CASSLKLAQETQYF. The CDR3 DNA reads as TGTGCCAGCAGCTTGAAACTAGCGCAAGAGACCCAGTACTTC.